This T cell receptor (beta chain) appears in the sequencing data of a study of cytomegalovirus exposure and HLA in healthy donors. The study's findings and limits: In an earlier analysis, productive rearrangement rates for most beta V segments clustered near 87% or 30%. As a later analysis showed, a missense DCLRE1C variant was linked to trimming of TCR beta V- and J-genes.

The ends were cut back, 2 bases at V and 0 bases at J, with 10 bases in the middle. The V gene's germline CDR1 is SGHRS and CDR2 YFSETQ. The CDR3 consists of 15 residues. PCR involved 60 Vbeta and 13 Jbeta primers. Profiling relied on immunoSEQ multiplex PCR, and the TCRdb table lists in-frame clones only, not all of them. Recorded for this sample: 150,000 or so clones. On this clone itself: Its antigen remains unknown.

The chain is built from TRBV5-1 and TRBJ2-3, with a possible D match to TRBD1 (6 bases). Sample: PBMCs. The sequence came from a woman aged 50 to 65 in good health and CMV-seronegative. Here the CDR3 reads CASSFTGKSTDTQYF. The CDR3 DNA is TGCGCCAGCAGCTTTACAGGGAAGAGCACAGATACGCAGTATTTT.